Listed below are T cell receptor beta chains from one sample, sequenced in a study of T cells in Graves' hyperthyroidism and ophthalmopathy. Using its own MiXCR run on the multiplex PCR reads, TCRdb lists one record per CDR3 protein. The sample carries about 500,000 distinct CDR3 sequences, approximately 16% recorded once. Sequencing was done on a sample of blood. The receptors here all came from a woman under 30 with Graves' hyperthyroidism. Both conserved end residues are trimmed from each CDR3. The order of the fields is V gene, CDR3 length, D gene, clone size, J gene, CDR3 protein. D genes are given only for firm matches. The size entry is marked missing in some rows and otherwise reads once, few, many or a size class.

>TRBV2|13|.|few|TRBJ2-5
ASSEAGPAQETQY
>TRBV10-3|13|TRBD2|.|TRBJ2-3
AISVQREGTDTQY
>TRBV6-2/TRBV6-3|12|TRBD2|few|TRBJ2-1
ASSWTSRGNEQF
>TRBV12-3/TRBV12-4|12|.|few|TRBJ2-1
ASNSISGLNEQF
>TRBV2|12|.|.|TRBJ2-7
ASSGQVGDYEQY
>TRBV3-1|14|.|few|TRBJ2-1
ASSRGKFASYNEQF
>TRBV20-1|12|TRBD2|few|TRBJ2-5
SARIPGGSETQY
>TRBV4-3|10|TRBD1|.|TRBJ1-6
ASRQGDSPLH
>TRBV4-1|14|TRBD2|.|TRBJ2-7
ASSQRSSGSAYEQC
>TRBV18|11|.|.|TRBJ2-1
ASSPPGFNEQF
>TRBV4-1|12|TRBD2|.|TRBJ2-3
ASSPRLAPDTQY
>TRBV7-8|12|.|many|TRBJ2-7
ASSPGDGSYEQY
>TRBV7-9|13|TRBD1|.|TRBJ1-5
ASSLAGTGWQPQH
>TRBV4-3|13|.|few|TRBJ1-1
ASSQDAAGDTEAF
>TRBV2|13|.|many|TRBJ1-2
ASSEGAGVYYGYT
>TRBV10-3|10|.|few|TRBJ2-7
ATSFGIYEQY
>TRBV29-1|10|.|.|TRBJ1-2
SVGKGHYGYT
>TRBV11-3|13|TRBD1|many|TRBJ2-2
ASSWTGGDTGELF
>TRBV28|14|.|many|TRBJ2-1
ASSLSPGWVYNEQF
>TRBV7-2|13|TRBD2|.|TRBJ2-7
ASAQVVGGYYEQY